The text below deals with one T cell receptor beta chain. The TCR beta profiling, which covered VDJ combination and CDR3 sequence, was carried out using genomic DNA as the template. TCRdb recomputed calls from the reads with MiXCR, one row per CDR3 protein. The sample has 300,000 or so distinct CDR3 sequences, under 65% seen once. CDR3 length: 15 residues. In germline, CDR1 is SEHNR, CDR2 FQNEAQ (reference sequence). V shed 5 bases and J 5 bases; nucleotides not matched to a gene: 12. This sample was taken from a study of CD8+CD57+ T cells in acquired aplastic anemia. Flow cytometry had shown expanded CD8+CD57+ cells in the patients chosen for sequencing. Every patient was diagnosed with severe acquired aplastic anemia.

The sample was sorted CD4+, CD8+, or CD8+CD57+ T cells (not recorded which) from PBMCs. This TCR was recovered from a human donor with aplastic anemia. The gene calls are TRBV7-9 and TRBJ2-7; 7 nucleotides line up with TRBD2. DNA of the CDR3: TGTGCCAGCAGCCAGCGTGGGGGGGTTCGAGACGAGCAGTACTTC. It is translated as CASSQRGGVRDEQYF.